The 6 T cell receptor beta chains presented below share a single source sample, sequenced in a study of blood T cell repertoires in COVID-19 (dated by TCRdb to about 2020). The method was the immunoSEQ multiplex PCR assay. TCRdb mirrors the immuneACCESS table, restricted to in-frame sequences. Some clones are absent from its copies; in checked studies, under half trace to an unresolved V gene, and the reason for the others is unknown. The sample table shows around 25,000 clones, and around 81% are seen once. Approximately 7% of the sample rests with the top ten. Sequences were obtained from peripheral blood. The origin of the receptors is a man between 65 and 79 years old with acute or convalescent COVID-19.

This chain links TRBV30 with TRBJ1-1; 10 bases are shared with TRBD1. CDR1 and CDR2 (germline): GTSNPN, SVGIG (reference sequence). This CDR3 has 19 amino acids. The junction had 16 bases not matched to a gene; V was cut back by 0 bases and J by 3 bases. DNA for the CDR3: TGTGCCTGGAGTGTACGTGGTTGGGGACAGGGGCGCCCTCACACTGAAGCTTTCTTT. This gives the protein CAWSVRGWGQGRPHTEAFF.

V and J are TRBV5-1 and TRBJ2-7; the D gene is possibly TRBD1 (6 bases). The V and J ends lost 0 bases and 2 bases respectively, with 12 bases between them. The CDR3 is made up of 15 amino acids. Germline V gene lookup returns CDR1 SGHRS and CDR2 YFSETQ. CDR3 region: CASSLEQGRAYEQYF. The CDR3 bases are TGCGCCAGCAGCTTGGAACAGGGTAGGGCCTACGAGCAGTACTTC.

The rearrangement uses TRBV30 and TRBJ2-2; unclear D gene. This CDR3 spans 15 amino acids. The V end lost 0 bases, the J end lost 1 base, and 9 bases lay between the germline ends. The V gene's germline CDR1 is GTSNPN and CDR2 SVGIG (reference sequence). The CDR3 sequence: CAWSVPSRNTGELFF. For the CDR3, the DNA is TGTGCCTGGAGTGTCCCGTCTCGGAACACCGGGGAGCTGTTTTTT.

In its sample, this clone was seen once. The chain uses TRBV30 and TRBJ1-4, with TRBD1 identical over 8 bases. Germline V CDR1 and CDR2: GTSNPN, SVGIG (reference sequence). The CDR3 is made up of 13 amino acids. After removal of 5 bases from V and 7 bases from J, the junction contained 6 bases not matched to a gene. In nucleotides, the CDR3 is TGTGCCTGGTCAGGGGGCGGGGGTGAAAAACTGTTTTTT. It specifies CAWSGGGGEKLFF.

The rearrangement uses TRBV12-5 and TRBJ1-4; 7 bases are shared with TRBD1. CDR3 length: 15 amino acids. The junction had 13 bases not matched to a gene; V was cut back by 7 bases and J by 8 bases. CDR1 LGHNT and CDR2 FRNRAP come from the germline V gene. The chain's CDR3 is CASALQQGHTEKLFF. The DNA of the CDR3 is TGTGCTAGTGCTCTTCAACAGGGGCACACAGAAAAACTGTTTTTT. Combining the CDR3 with reference TRBV12-5 and TRBJ1-4 gives the whole variable domain DARVTQTPRHKVTEMGQEVTMRCQPILGHNTVFWYRQTMMQGLELLAYFRNRAPLDDSGMPKDRFSAEMPDATLATLKIQPSEPRDSAVYFCASALQQGHTEKLFFGSGTQLSVL.

The rearrangement joins TRBV5-6 to TRBJ1-5; 10 nucleotides line up with TRBD1. Germline V CDR1 and CDR2: SGHDT, YYEEEE. There are 16 residues in the CDR3. J was trimmed by 3 bases and V by 4 bases; bases with no gene match: 7. The CDR3 reads CASSTIGTGANQPQHF. For the CDR3, the DNA is TGTGCCAGCAGCACGATCGGGACAGGGGCCAATCAGCCCCAGCATTTT.